The 5 T cell receptor beta chains listed next were all sequenced from one sample in a study of T cells in Graves' hyperthyroidism and ophthalmopathy. The investigators amplified TCR beta CDR3 regions from RNA transcripts. HTBI primers were employed in a first-round RT-PCR of the TCR CDR3. TCRdb reprocessed the multiplex PCR reads via MiXCR and lists one record per CDR3 protein. Of around 420,000 distinct CDR3 sequences in the sample, less than 20% were seen once. The sequencing sample was made of blood. The origin of the receptors is a woman under 30 with Graves' hyperthyroidism.

Worth noting for this clonotype: Its ends do not fully match the called genes, so a read error is possible. The chain combines TRBV27 with TRBJ1-6; D remains ambiguous. The CDR3 totals 14 residues. Germline V gene sequence: CDR1 MNHEY, CDR2 SMNVEV (reference sequence). CDR3 bases: TGTGCCAGCTGGCCGGGTTGGGGAAATTCACCCCCCCACTTT. Its translation: CASWPGWGNSPPHF.

This clonotype appeared many times. The chain combines TRBV11-2 with TRBJ2-7; 8 nucleotides agree with TRBD1. CDR1 SGHAT and CDR2 FQNNGV come from the germline V gene. CDR3 size: 15 residues. V shed 4 bases, J shed 2 bases, and the junction held 7 bases outside the gene matches. CDR3 in DNA: TGTGCCAGCAGCTACCCCGGGACAGGTACCTACGAGCAGTACTTC. Translating gives CASSYPGTGTYEQYF. Full variable domain (outside the CDR3, taken from reference TRBV11-2 and TRBJ2-7): EAGVAQSPRYKIIEKRQSVAFWCNPISGHATLYWYQQILGQGPKLLIQFQNNGVVDDSQLPKDRFSAERLKGVDSTLKIQPAKLEDSAVYLCASSYPGTGTYEQYFGPGTRLTVT.

This clonotype has at least ten counts. This chain links TRBV7-9 with TRBJ2-1; no definite D call. This CDR3 region has 14 residues. The V gene's germline CDR1 is SEHNR and CDR2 FQNEAQ (reference sequence). V was pared by 2 bases and J by 8 bases, with 13 bases between. The CDR3 is CASSLIGFGDEQFF. The CDR3 region has the DNA TGTGCCAGCAGCTTAATCGGGTTTGGGGATGAGCAGTTCTTC.

The chain is built from TRBV29-1 and TRBJ1-2; D gene ambiguous. Germline V CDR1 and CDR2: SQVTM, ANQGSEA. The CDR3 covers 12 residues. The CDR3 region is CSGGPTPRGYTF. The CDR3 DNA reads TGCAGTGGAGGACCGACACCTAGGGGCTACACCTTC.

This clonotype has at least ten counts. The CDR3 nucleotides read TGTGCCAGCAGCTTAGTGACAGGGATAAGCACAGATACGCAGTATTTT. Amino acid sequence: CASSLVTGISTDTQYF. J is TRBJ2-3 and V is TRBV11-2; 7 bases match TRBD1. Unmatched junction bases numbered 4, after V lost 1 base and J lost 0 bases. This CDR3 contains 16 residues. Germline CDR1 is SGHAT and CDR2 is FQNNGV.